One and the same sample provided the 15 T cell receptor beta chains below, sequenced in a study of T cells in Graves' hyperthyroidism and ophthalmopathy. Regions amplified from RNA transcripts were the TCR beta CDR3 regions. HTBI primers were used for first-round RT-PCR of the TCR CDR3. TCRdb re-called the multiplex PCR reads through MiXCR, storing one row per CDR3 protein. The top ten hold 18% of the sample, which has hundreds of thousands of distinct CDR3 sequences, approximately 16% seen once. Sample: blood. The receptors derive from a woman younger than 35 with Graves' hyperthyroidism.

At least ten counts were recorded for this clonotype. The chain couples TRBV11-2 to TRBJ2-5; no clear D. This CDR3 has 16 residues. V was cut by 5 bases and J by 2 bases, with 18 bases left in between. Germline V gene sequence: CDR1 SGHAT, CDR2 FQNNGV. The CDR3 region is CASSRLMVKIQETQYF. DNA for the CDR3: TGTGCCAGCAGCCGGTTGATGGTGAAAATTCAAGAGACCCAGTACTTC. Full variable domain (outside the CDR3, taken from reference TRBV11-2 and TRBJ2-5): EAGVAQSPRYKIIEKRQSVAFWCNPISGHATLYWYQQILGQGPKLLIQFQNNGVVDDSQLPKDRFSAERLKGVDSTLKIQPAKLEDSAVYLCASSRLMVKIQETQYFGPGTRLLVL.

V and J are TRBV4-1 and TRBJ2-2, with D maybe TRBD1 (5 bases). CDR1 MGHRA and CDR2 YSYEKL come from the germline V gene. CDR3 size: 14 residues. V was pared by 1 base and J by 5 bases, with 8 bases between. The CDR3 region is CASSQVPGTGELFF. The CDR3 DNA is TGCGCCAGCAGCCAAGTACCAGGGACCGGGGAGCTGTTTTTT.

This chain links TRBV27 with TRBJ1-6; TRBD1 aligns across 10 bases. The germline gives CDR1 MNHEY, CDR2 SMNVEV (reference sequence). This CDR3 region has 16 residues. Trimming cost V 1 base and J 10 bases; bases outside gene matches: 7. The CDR3 nucleotides read TGTGCCAGCAGTTTATTATCGGGACAGGGGCTCTCACCCCTCCACTTT. Translating it yields CASSLLSGQGLSPLHF.

A few counts support this clonotype. J is TRBJ2-7 and V is TRBV5-8; possibly TRBD1 or TRBD2 for D (6 bases each). This CDR3 comprises 14 residues. CDR1 is SGHTS, CDR2 YDEGEE, per germline. The germline V and J ends were trimmed by 1 base and 1 base, with 9 bases remaining between them. The CDR3, as DNA: TGTGCCAGCAGCTTGTGGGGGGCATCCTACGAGCAGTACTTC. This sequence encodes CASSLWGASYEQYF.

The chain links TRBV11-2 to TRBJ2-1; 13 bases agree with TRBD2. The CDR3 loop spans 15 amino acids. V shed 3 bases and J 9 bases; nucleotides not matched to a gene: 5. Germline values: CDR1 SGHAT, CDR2 FQNNGV. The CDR3, as DNA: TGTGCCAGCAGCTTCGGACTAGCGGGAGTGTCTGAGCAGTTCTTC. Protein: CASSFGLAGVSEQFF.

This clonotype was seen at least ten times. J is TRBJ2-1 and V is TRBV11-2, with 11 bases fitting TRBD2. Per the germline V gene, CDR1 is SGHAT and CDR2 is FQNNGV. J was trimmed by 5 bases and V by 4 bases; bases with no gene match: 4. This CDR3 contains 15 residues. CDR3 DNA: TGTGCCAGCAGCTCTCTAGCGGGGGGAAACAATGAGCAGTTCTTC. This gives the protein CASSSLAGGNNEQFF.

This clonotype has a count of ten or more. This chain uses TRBV7-2 with TRBJ2-7; D unclear. The CDR3 runs 12 residues. V shed 1 base and J shed 3 bases, with 4 bases lying between them. Germline CDR1 SGHTA, CDR2 FQGNSA. CDR3 residues: CASSLVVYEQYF. Here the CDR3 DNA reads TGTGCCAGCAGCTTAGTTGTCTACGAGCAGTACTTC.

This clonotype was seen at least ten times. The chain links TRBV12-3 or TRBV12-4 to TRBJ1-2; maybe TRBD1 (6 bases). Between the trimmed V and J ends, which lost 6 bases and 10 bases, there was a span of 21 bases. CDR3 length: 14 residues. CDR3 nucleotides: TGTGCCAGCAGCGCCATTAACGGGCAGGGGCACTACACCTTC. It yields the protein CASSAINGQGHYTF.

CDR3 sequence: CASGLGVTAEELFF. The CDR3 nucleotides are TGTGCCAGCGGCCTTGGAGTAACAGCCGAGGAGCTGTTTTTT. The V gene is TRBV6-1, the J gene TRBJ2-2; D is undetermined. The germline CDR1 and CDR2 sequences are MNHNS and SASEGT. The V gene lost 8 bases and the J gene lost 10 bases, with 20 bases spanning the gap. The CDR3 length is 14 residues.

A remark on this clonotype: Being one base from a much bigger clone, this may be a read error. V usage is TRBV6-2 or TRBV6-3 and J usage is TRBJ2-7; TRBD2 might be the D (5 bases). The end of the DNA is better explained by TRBJ2-1, so the J call may be wrong. Germline V CDR1 and CDR2: MNHEY, SVGEGT. The CDR3 sequence is 13 residues long. In DNA form, the CDR3 reads TGTGCCAGCAGGAGGACTGAAGGGTACGAGCAGTTCTTC. This sequence encodes CASRRTEGYEQFF.

This clonotype appeared many times. The junction differs from germline at one of its ends, possibly a read error. V and J are TRBV20-1 and TRBJ2-7, with D possibly being TRBD1 or TRBD2 (5 bases each). This CDR3 has 14 residues. Germline V gene lookup returns CDR1 DFQATT and CDR2 SNEGSKA (reference sequence). DNA for the CDR3: TGCAGTGCCAGAGGGACCGACGGGGACTACGAGCAGTACTTC. This codes for CSARGTDGDYEQYF.

The J gene is TRBJ2-3, the V gene TRBV28; TRBD2 might be the D (5 bases). Trimming cost V 7 bases and J 4 bases, with 9 bases left between them. CDR3 length equals 12 residues. Germline lookup yields CDR1 MDHEN and CDR2 SYDVKM. The CDR3 region is CASTPGADTQYF. In nucleotides, the CDR3 is TGTGCCAGCACCCCCGGGGCAGATACGCAGTATTTT.

Many counts were recorded for this clonotype. The rearrangement links TRBV2 to TRBJ2-3; 9 nucleotides agree with TRBD2. V shed 4 bases and J 2 bases; nucleotides not matched to a gene: 7. The CDR3 contains 16 residues. In germline, CDR1 is SNHLY, CDR2 FYNNEI. CDR3 nucleotides: TGTGCCAGCAGTGGGTCACTAGCGGGTTTCACAGATACGCAGTATTTT. This encodes CASSGSLAGFTDTQYF.

The sample holds many counts of this clonotype. This chain connects TRBV10-3 to TRBJ1-2, with 7 nucleotides matching TRBD1. This CDR3 region has 16 residues. Germline CDR1 ENHRY, CDR2 SYGVKD. The junction had 11 bases not matched to a gene; V was cut back by 0 bases and J by 7 bases. The CDR3, as DNA: TGTGCCATCAGTGAGTCGACGTCCAGGGGGTCTGGTGGCTACACCTTC. Translating gives CAISESTSRGSGGYTF.

The rearrangement uses TRBV19 and TRBJ2-1; 7 nucleotides align to TRBD2. CDR3 length equals 13 residues. After removal of 8 bases from V and 0 bases from J, the junction contained 1 base not matched to a gene. Per germline, CDR1 LNHDA and CDR2 SQIVND (reference sequence). The CDR3 bases are TGTGCCAGTGGGACTAACTCCTACAATGAGCAGTTCTTC. Its protein product is CASGTNSYNEQFF. Together with reference TRBV19 and TRBJ2-1, the CDR3 gives the full variable domain: DGGITQSPKYLFRKEGQNVTLSCEQNLNHDAMYWYRQDPGQGLRLIYYSQIVNDFQKGDIAEGYSVSREKKESFPLTVTSAQKNPTAFYLCASGTNSYNEQFFGPGTRLTVL.